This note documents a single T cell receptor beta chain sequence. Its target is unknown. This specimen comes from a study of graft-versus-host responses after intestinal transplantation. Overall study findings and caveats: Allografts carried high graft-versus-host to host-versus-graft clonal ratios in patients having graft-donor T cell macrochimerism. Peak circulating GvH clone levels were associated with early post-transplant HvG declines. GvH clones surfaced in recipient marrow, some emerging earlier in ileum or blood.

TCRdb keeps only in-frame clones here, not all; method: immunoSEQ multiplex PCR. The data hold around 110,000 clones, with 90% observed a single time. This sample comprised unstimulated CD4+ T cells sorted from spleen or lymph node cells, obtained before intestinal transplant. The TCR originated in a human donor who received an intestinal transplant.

CDR3 loop: CAISGGRAMNTEAFF. The CDR3 bases are TGTGCCATCAGTGGGGGCAGAGCCATGAACACTGAAGCTTTCTTT. The chain has TRBV10-3 and TRBJ1-1; TRBD1 might be the D (5 bases). Trimming took 4 bases from V and 0 from J, leaving 12 bases between them. CDR3 length equals 15 residues. Germline assignment: CDR1 ENHRY and CDR2 SYGVKD.